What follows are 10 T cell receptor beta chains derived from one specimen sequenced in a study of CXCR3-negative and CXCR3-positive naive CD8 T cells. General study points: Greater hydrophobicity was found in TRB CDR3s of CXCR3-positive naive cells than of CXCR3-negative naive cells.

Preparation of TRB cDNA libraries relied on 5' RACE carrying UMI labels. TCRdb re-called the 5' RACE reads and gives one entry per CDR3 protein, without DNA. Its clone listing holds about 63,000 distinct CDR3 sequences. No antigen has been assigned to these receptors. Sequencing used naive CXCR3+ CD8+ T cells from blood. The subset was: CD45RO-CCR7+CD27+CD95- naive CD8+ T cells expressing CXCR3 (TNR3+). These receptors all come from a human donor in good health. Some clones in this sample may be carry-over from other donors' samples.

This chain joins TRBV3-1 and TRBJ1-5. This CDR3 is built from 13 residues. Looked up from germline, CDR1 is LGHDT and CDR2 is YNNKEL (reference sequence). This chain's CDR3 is CASSQELNQPQHF.

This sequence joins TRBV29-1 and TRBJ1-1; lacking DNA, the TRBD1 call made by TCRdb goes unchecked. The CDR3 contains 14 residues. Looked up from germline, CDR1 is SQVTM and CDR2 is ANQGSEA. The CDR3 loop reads CSVYEQGRNTEAFF.

CDR3 loop: CASSTLAGGWADTQYF. V and J are TRBV11-3 and TRBJ2-3; TCRdb lists TRBD2, though no DNA is available to test this call. CDR1 and CDR2 from the germline V gene are SGHNT and YENEEA. This CDR3 spans 16 amino acids.

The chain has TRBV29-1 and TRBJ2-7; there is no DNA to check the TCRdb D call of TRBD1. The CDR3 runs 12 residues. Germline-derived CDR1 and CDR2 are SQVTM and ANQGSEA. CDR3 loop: CSVGQGVWEQYF.

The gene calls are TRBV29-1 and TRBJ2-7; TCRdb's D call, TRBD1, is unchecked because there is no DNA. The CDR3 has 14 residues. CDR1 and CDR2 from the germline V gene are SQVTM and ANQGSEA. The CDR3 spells CSVSGQGETYEQYF.

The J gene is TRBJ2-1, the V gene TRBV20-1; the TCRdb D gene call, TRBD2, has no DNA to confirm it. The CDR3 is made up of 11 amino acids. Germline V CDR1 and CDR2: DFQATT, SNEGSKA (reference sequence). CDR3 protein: CSARTSGEQFF.

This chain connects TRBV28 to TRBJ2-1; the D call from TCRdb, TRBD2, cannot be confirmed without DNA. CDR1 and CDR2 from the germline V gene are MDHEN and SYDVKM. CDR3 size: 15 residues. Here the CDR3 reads CASNLLAGGPDEQFF.

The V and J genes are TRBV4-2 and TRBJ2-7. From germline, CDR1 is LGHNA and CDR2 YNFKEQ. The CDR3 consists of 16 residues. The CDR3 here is CASNQDYMVGNHEQYF.

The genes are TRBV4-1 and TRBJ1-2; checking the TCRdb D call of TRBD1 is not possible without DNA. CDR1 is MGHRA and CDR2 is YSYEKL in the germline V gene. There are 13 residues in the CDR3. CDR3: CASRASLSYGYTF.

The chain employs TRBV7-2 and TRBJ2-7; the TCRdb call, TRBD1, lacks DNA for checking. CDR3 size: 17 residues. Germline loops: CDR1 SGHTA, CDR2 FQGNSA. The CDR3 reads CASSLYPRTGGSLEQYF.